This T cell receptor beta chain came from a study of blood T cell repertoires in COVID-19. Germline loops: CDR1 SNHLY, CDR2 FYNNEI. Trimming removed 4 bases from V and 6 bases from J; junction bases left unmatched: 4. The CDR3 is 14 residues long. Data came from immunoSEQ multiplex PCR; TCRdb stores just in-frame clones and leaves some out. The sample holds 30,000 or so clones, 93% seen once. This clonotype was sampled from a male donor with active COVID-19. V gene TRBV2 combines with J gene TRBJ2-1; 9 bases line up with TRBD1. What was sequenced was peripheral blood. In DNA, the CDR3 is TGTGCCAGCAGTGCTCGGACAGGGGCCAATGAGCAGTTCTTC. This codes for CASSARTGANEQFF.